These 19 T cell receptor beta chains were sequenced from one sample in a study of siplizumab effects on memory and regulatory T cells. Some clones are missing from TCRdb's copy, which holds only in-frame ones; the method was immunoSEQ multiplex PCR. This table has under 3,500 clones, 55% appearing once. The authors kept the mixed lymphocyte reaction cells in coculture at 37°C for under seven days. No cognate antigen is known for these TCRs. Sequenced material: CFSE-low (dividing) CD8+ T cells sorted from an allogeneic mixed lymphocyte reaction. These receptors were taken from a human donor in good health; the cells came from an allogeneic mixed lymphocyte reaction. Some clones in this sample may be carry-over from other donors' samples.

The gene calls are TRBV7-9 and TRBJ1-5; D gene unclear. The CDR3 is 12 residues long. Germline assignment: CDR1 SEHNR and CDR2 FQNEAQ (reference sequence). Trimming shortened V by 5 bases and J by 4 bases, and 6 bases separated the two germline ends. CDR3 in DNA: TGTGCCAGCAGCCCCGCTAATCAGCCCCAGCATTTT. It codes for CASSPANQPQHF.

The chain uses TRBV4-1 and TRBJ1-2; D gene unclear. CDR3 length: 15 residues. CDR1 MGHRA and CDR2 YSYEKL come from the germline V gene. Trimming cost V 1 base and J 4 bases, with 13 bases left between them. The CDR3 sequence: CASSQVQEPFYGYTF. CDR3 coding DNA: TGCGCCAGCAGCCAAGTCCAGGAGCCCTTCTATGGCTACACCTTC.

V usage is TRBV7-9 and J usage is TRBJ2-7; D gene unclear. CDR1 is SEHNR and CDR2 is FQNEAQ in the germline V gene (reference sequence). The CDR3 consists of 11 residues. V was pared by 4 bases and J by 3 bases, with 4 bases between. CDR3 bases: TGTGCCAGCAGCTCCGTCTACGAGCAGTACTTC. Amino acid sequence: CASSSVYEQYF.

The V call is TRBV6-5, the J call TRBJ1-2; 7 positions match TRBD1. The CDR3 runs to 13 residues. V lost 2 bases, J lost 5 bases, and 2 bases stayed unmatched. Per the germline V gene, CDR1 is MNHEY and CDR2 is SVGAGI. The CDR3 spells CASSYETGYGYTF. CDR3 DNA sequence: TGTGCCAGCAGTTACGAGACAGGGTATGGCTACACCTTC.

CDR3 protein: CASNALPNTEAFF. The CDR3 nucleotides read TGTGCCAGCAACGCCCTTCCGAACACTGAAGCTTTCTTT. V usage is TRBV5-8 and J usage is TRBJ1-1; unclear D gene. The CDR3 loop spans 13 amino acids. V was cut by 6 bases and J by 1 base, with 10 bases left in between. Germline loops: CDR1 SGHTS, CDR2 YDEGEE.

There are a few counts of this clone. The chain employs TRBV5-6 and TRBJ2-7; 8 bases match TRBD1. Per germline, CDR1 SGHDT and CDR2 YYEEEE. V dropped 2 bases and J dropped 3; count of bases not matched to a gene: 4. The CDR3 runs 14 residues. The CDR3 loop reads CASSFGTGDYEQYF. CDR3 DNA sequence: TGTGCCAGCAGCTTCGGGACAGGAGACTACGAGCAGTACTTC.

V is TRBV27 and J is TRBJ1-3; D gene unclear. Trimming stripped 0 bases from V and 1 base from J, with 7 bases between. The CDR3 runs 15 residues. CDR1 MNHEY and CDR2 SMNVEV come from the germline V gene (reference sequence). The CDR3 DNA is TGTGCCAGCAGTTTATCATTGTCATCTGGAAACACCATATATTTT. It yields the protein CASSLSLSSGNTIYF.

The CDR3 DNA sequence: TGTGCCAGCAGTCCAGAGGGGAGGGACAGGGGGCTTTCTGGGGCCAACGTCCTGACTTTC. It encodes CASSPEGRDRGLSGANVLTF. V gene TRBV21-1 combines with J gene TRBJ2-6; TRBD1, as called in the table, went unchecked against the DNA. TRBV21-1 is listed as a pseudogene. The CDR3 has 20 residues.

CDR3 nucleotide sequence: TGTGCCAGCAGTTTAAACGGGGTCAACTATGGCTACACCTTC. It translates to CASSLNGVNYGYTF. The chain couples TRBV27 to TRBJ1-2; no clear D gene. Between the trimmed V and J ends, which lost 2 bases and 2 bases, there was a span of 9 bases. This CDR3 is 14 amino acids long. Germline V gene data show CDR1 as MNHEY and CDR2 as SMNVEV (reference sequence).

The chain employs TRBV4-1 and TRBJ1-2, with 12 nucleotides matching TRBD1. Trimming took 0 bases from V and 6 from J; bases not matched to a gene: 8. The length of the CDR3 is 17 residues. Germline V gives CDR1 MGHRA, CDR2 YSYEKL. The CDR3 protein is CASSQDWGTGGANGYTF. The CDR3 nucleotides are TGCGCCAGCAGCCAAGATTGGGGGACAGGGGGCGCAAATGGCTACACCTTC.

The chain couples TRBV5-5 to TRBJ2-7; 8 bases align to TRBD1. This CDR3 has 15 residues. V dropped 2 bases and J dropped 3; count of bases not matched to a gene: 7. CDR1 and CDR2 from the germline V gene are SGHKS and YYEKEE (reference sequence). The CDR3 coding sequence is TGTGCCAGCAGCTTCTATGACAGGGGAGGCTACGAGCAGTACTTC. Translation: CASSFYDRGGYEQYF.

The V gene is TRBV19, the J gene TRBJ2-1; 9 bases align to TRBD2. V was clipped by 5 bases and J by 4 bases; unmatched bases: 6. CDR1 and CDR2 (germline): LNHDA, SQIVND (reference sequence). The CDR3 covers 15 residues. CDR3 DNA sequence: TGTGCCAGTAGTTCGCGGGGGGGCGTGTACAATGAGCAGTTCTTC. Translating gives CASSSRGGVYNEQFF.

The J gene is TRBJ1-3, the V gene TRBV4-2; D remains unclear. The V gene's germline CDR1 is LGHNA and CDR2 YNFKEQ. V lost 0 bases to trimming and J lost 1 base, with 16 bases between them. CDR3 length equals 18 residues. The CDR3: CASSQDSPTGSSGNTIYF. CDR3 DNA sequence: TGTGCCAGCAGCCAAGATTCCCCCACCGGTTCGTCTGGAAACACCATATATTTT.

J is TRBJ1-3 and V is TRBV6-5; unclear D gene. The CDR3 totals 12 residues. V lost 8 bases, J lost 2 bases, and 7 bases lay in between. The germline V gene encodes CDR1 MNHEY and CDR2 SVGAGI. The DNA for the CDR3 is TGTGCCAGCTCGAGACCTGGAAACACCATATATTTT. It specifies CASSRPGNTIYF.

This clone was observed once. J is TRBJ2-2 and V is TRBV7-6; tentatively, D is TRBD1 (6 bases). The CDR3 totals 15 residues. Trimming left V 3 bases short and J 2 bases short, with 10 bases between. Per germline, CDR1 SGHVS and CDR2 FNYEAQ. CDR3 protein: CASSLRTVNTGELFF. In DNA, the CDR3 is TGTGCCAGCAGCTTGCGGACAGTTAACACCGGGGAGCTGTTTTTT.

The chain joins TRBV29-1 to TRBJ2-7; TRBD1 agrees at 8 bases. Losses at the gene ends were 3 bases for V and 3 bases for J; bases not matched to a gene: 4. Germline values: CDR1 SQVTM, CDR2 ANQGSEA. This CDR3 is built from 13 residues. CDR3 nucleotides: TGCAGCGTTGAGGGACAGGAGAACTACGAGCAGTACTTC. This translates into CSVEGQENYEQYF.

In its sample, this clone ranks as medium-sized. The CDR3 sequence: CASSAQRDNNYGYTF. CDR3 DNA sequence: TGTGCCAGTAGTGCACAGAGGGATAACAACTATGGCTACACCTTC. The rearrangement joins TRBV19 to TRBJ1-2, with no clear D. Germline CDR1 reads LNHDA; CDR2 reads SQIVND (reference sequence). The CDR3 is made up of 15 amino acids. Trimming shortened V by 5 bases and J by 2 bases, and 15 bases separated the two germline ends.

This chain uses TRBV5-1 with TRBJ1-1, with D uncertain. The CDR3 length is 14 residues. V was shortened by 2 bases and J by 0 bases, with 8 bases between the two germline ends. Germline V CDR1 and CDR2: SGHRS, YFSETQ. CDR3 amino acids: CASSLRYMNTEAFF. The CDR3, as DNA: TGCGCCAGCAGCTTACGGTACATGAACACTGAAGCTTTCTTT.

J is TRBJ1-6 and V is TRBV11-2; D remains unclear. Germline-derived CDR1 and CDR2 are SGHAT and FQNNGV. V lost 1 base, J lost 5 bases, and 9 bases lay in between. The CDR3 contains 15 residues. CDR3 DNA: TGTGCCAGCAGCTTAGGGGCCCCAAATAATTCACCCCTCCACTTT. Translated, it gives CASSLGAPNNSPLHF. Variable domain in full (rest from reference TRBV11-2 and TRBJ1-6): EAGVAQSPRYKIIEKRQSVAFWCNPISGHATLYWYQQILGQGPKLLIQFQNNGVVDDSQLPKDRFSAERLKGVDSTLKIQPAKLEDSAVYLCASSLGAPNNSPLHFGNGTRLTVT.